This T cell receptor beta chain was obtained from a study of T cell responses to AZD1222 COVID-19 vaccine. The CDR3 totals 19 residues. CDR1 SGHTA and CDR2 FQGNSA come from the germline V gene. The V segment lost 1 base and the J segment 5 bases; nucleotides outside the gene matches: 16. This table comes from immunoSEQ multiplex PCR, and its TCRdb copy is limited to in-frame clones, with some not included. The table has about 130,000 clones, roughly 89% seen once. The rearrangement uses TRBV7-2 and TRBJ1-5; 8 nucleotides match TRBD1. Material: peripheral blood, obtained on day 0 of AZD1222 vaccination. This clonotype originated in an adult in good health. The CDR3 DNA sequence: TGTGCCAGCAGCTTAGGTCGAGGGGGTGGACAGGGCGTTTATCAGCCCCAGCATTTT. Translating it yields CASSLGRGGGQGVYQPQHF.